This T cell receptor beta chain was obtained from a study of blood T cells in healthy people across ages. Study results and limitations: Donor CMV infection status was unknown, possibly confounding age-related changes in expanded clonotypes. Diversity of TCR beta correlated strongly with naive T cell percentage. Diversity figures derived from one million T cells were judged to underestimate the true value.

This CDR3 region has 13 residues. Trimming cost V 5 bases and J 1 base; bases outside gene matches: 4. The germline gives CDR1 DFQATT, CDR2 SNEGSKA (reference sequence). A second PCR of 7 to 11 cycles used a sample-barcoded 5' primer and a J-beta primer mix. CDR3-containing paired-end reads numbering at least 2.5 million came from each sample. TCRdb reanalysed the 5' RACE reads using MiXCR and keeps one entry per CDR3 protein. The profile shows hundreds of thousands of distinct CDR3 sequences, 40% to 50% of them singletons. To note about this clonotype: Its antigen is not known.

The sample taken for sequencing was blood. The sequence derives from a man older than 75 in good health. V gene TRBV20-1 combines with J gene TRBJ2-5; 7 bases are a match to TRBD2. CDR3 protein: CSAFLAAQETQYF. CDR3 bases: TGCAGTGCTTTCCTAGCGGCCCAAGAGACCCAGTACTTC.